The 30 T cell receptor beta chains presented below share a single source sample, sequenced in a study of graft-versus-host responses after intestinal transplantation. Profiling relied on immunoSEQ multiplex PCR, and the TCRdb table lists in-frame clones only, not all of them. The table lists under 45,000 clones, approximately 95% of them singletons. The sample consisted of PBMCs, taken roughly 780 days after intestinal transplantation. The receptors were gathered from a human patient who received an intestinal transplant, so some T cells may come from the graft donor.

V usage is TRBV28 and J usage is TRBJ1-5; TRBD1 might be the D (5 bases). Germline CDR1 reads MDHEN; CDR2 reads SYDVKM. This CDR3 is built from 14 residues. Trimming took 2 bases from V and 6 from J, leaving 11 bases between them. CDR3 DNA sequence: TGTGCCAGCAGTTTAGGGCAGGGTACTCAGCCCCAGCATTTT. The encoded protein is CASSLGQGTQPQHF.

The J gene is TRBJ1-5, the V gene TRBV2; the D is unclear. This CDR3 has 14 amino acids. CDR1 is SNHLY and CDR2 is FYNNEI in the germline V gene. Trimming shortened V by 7 bases and J by 5 bases, and 15 bases separated the two germline ends. The CDR3 DNA follows: TGTGCCAGCACGGGCGGTGGATTGTATCAGCCCCAGCATTTT. Its protein product is CASTGGGLYQPQHF. The whole variable domain, remainder taken from reference TRBV2 and TRBJ1-5, is EPEVTQTPSHQVTQMGQEVILRCVPISNHLYFYWYRQILGQKVEFLVSFYNNEISEKSEIFDDQFSVERPDGSNFTLKIRSTKLEDSAMYFCASTGGGLYQPQHFGDGTRLSIL.

The chain couples TRBV11-2 to TRBJ1-6, with a tentative D call TRBD1 (5 bases). The CDR3 is 17 residues long. In germline, CDR1 is SGHAT, CDR2 FQNNGV. V was trimmed by 5 bases and J by 0 bases, leaving 14 bases between them. The CDR3 reads CASSDPTDGSYNSPLHF. CDR3 DNA sequence: TGTGCCAGCAGCGACCCGACAGACGGCTCCTATAATTCACCCCTCCACTTT. Filled out from reference TRBV11-2 and TRBJ1-6, the complete variable domain reads EAGVAQSPRYKIIEKRQSVAFWCNPISGHATLYWYQQILGQGPKLLIQFQNNGVVDDSQLPKDRFSAERLKGVDSTLKIQPAKLEDSAVYLCASSDPTDGSYNSPLHFGNGTRLTVT.

This chain links TRBV6-1 with TRBJ2-7, with TRBD1 identical over 8 bases. This CDR3 comprises 17 residues. The V gene end was trimmed by 4 bases and the J gene end by 0 bases; junction bases not matched to a gene: 11. From germline, CDR1 is MNHNS and CDR2 SASEGT. CDR3 DNA sequence: TGTGCCAGCAGTGGGGGACAGGACCGATTTAGCTCCTACGAGCAGTACTTC. Translated, it gives CASSGGQDRFSSYEQYF.

CDR3 coding DNA: TGTGCCAGCAGTGAAGGAGCGTGGACTAGCACAGATACGCAGTATTTT. This encodes CASSEGAWTSTDTQYF. The chain employs TRBV6-1 and TRBJ2-3, with a weak D call TRBD2 (5 bases). This CDR3 is built from 16 residues. V was shortened by 1 base and J by 0 bases, with 11 bases between the two germline ends. Germline CDR1 and CDR2: MNHNS and SASEGT.

This clone was seen a single time. The chain uses TRBV19 and TRBJ2-1, with TRBD1 as a possible D gene (6 bases). V lost 5 bases to trimming and J lost 0 bases, with 17 bases between them. This CDR3 is built from 17 residues. Per germline, CDR1 LNHDA and CDR2 SQIVND (reference sequence). CDR3 DNA: TGTGCCAGTAGTGGCCGAACAGGGAAATCCTCCTACAATGAGCAGTTCTTC. Protein sequence: CASSGRTGKSSYNEQFF.

With respect to this clone: Distinct nucleotide sequences in the sample also encode this CDR3. This chain uses TRBV27 with TRBJ2-7; 12 positions match TRBD2. This CDR3 region has 16 residues. Germline V lookup: CDR1 MNHEY, CDR2 SMNVEV (reference sequence). With V trimmed by 2 bases and J by 7 bases, 9 bases remained unmatched. DNA for the CDR3: TGTGCCAGCAGTTTAGCCCTAGCGGGAGGGCTCTTGGAGCAGTACTTC. Translation gives CASSLALAGGLLEQYF.

This clone was seen once. The chain is built from TRBV2 and TRBJ1-2, with TRBD1 identical over 9 bases. Germline V lookup: CDR1 SNHLY, CDR2 FYNNEI. V lost 7 bases and J lost 7; bases outside the gene matches: 7. The CDR3 runs 13 residues. In DNA form, the CDR3 reads TGTGCCAGCACCGGGACAGGGATGAGTGGCTACACCTTC. Amino acids: CASTGTGMSGYTF. Full variable domain (outside the CDR3, taken from reference TRBV2 and TRBJ1-2): EPEVTQTPSHQVTQMGQEVILRCVPISNHLYFYWYRQILGQKVEFLVSFYNNEISEKSEIFDDQFSVERPDGSNFTLKIRSTKLEDSAMYFCASTGTGMSGYTFGSGTRLTVV.

The chain couples TRBV5-1 to TRBJ2-5; weak D call: TRBD1 (6 bases). Germline values: CDR1 SGHRS, CDR2 YFSETQ. V dropped 0 bases and J dropped 2 bases, with 11 bases sitting between them. The length of the CDR3 is 15 residues. This CDR3 reads CASSLGTALQETQYF. CDR3 sequence (DNA): TGCGCCAGCAGCTTGGGGACAGCATTACAAGAGACCCAGTACTTC.

This chain links TRBV5-1 with TRBJ2-1, with TRBD2 matching over 12 bases. The germline CDR1 and CDR2 sequences are SGHRS and YFSETQ. Losses at the gene ends were 4 bases for V and 5 bases for J; bases not matched to a gene: 7. This CDR3 is 16 amino acids long. The CDR3 is CASSTWTSGINNEQFF. The CDR3, as DNA: TGCGCCAGCAGCACCTGGACTAGCGGGATCAACAATGAGCAGTTCTTC. The variable domain in full, with the rest retrieved from reference TRBV5-1 and TRBJ2-1, is KAGVTQTPRYLIKTRGQQVTLSCSPISGHRSVSWYQQTPGQGLQFLFEYFSETQRNKGNFPGRFSGRQFSNSRSEMNVSTLELGDSALYLCASSTWTSGINNEQFFGPGTRLTVL.

The chain has TRBV7-9 and TRBJ2-7, with 9 bases lining up with TRBD1. V dropped 7 bases and J dropped 0; count of bases not matched to a gene: 7. The CDR3 consists of 15 residues. CDR1 and CDR2 (germline): SEHNR, FQNEAQ (reference sequence). The CDR3 DNA follows: TGTGCCAGCACGCCGAAGGGACAGGGCTCCTACGAGCAGTACTTC. Translation gives CASTPKGQGSYEQYF.

The chain recombines TRBV5-4 with TRBJ2-4; TRBD2 aligns across 7 bases. After removal of 4 bases from V and 4 bases from J, the junction contained 5 bases not matched to a gene. This CDR3 has 14 amino acids. CDR1 is SGHNT and CDR2 is YYREEE in the germline V gene (reference sequence). CDR3: CASSGAGEKNIQYF. Here the CDR3 DNA reads TGTGCCAGCAGCGGGGCGGGGGAAAAAAACATTCAGTACTTC.

The genes are TRBV20-1 and TRBJ2-3, with D possibly matching TRBD2 (5 bases). CDR1 and CDR2 (germline): DFQATT, SNEGSKA (reference sequence). The CDR3 totals 11 residues. The CDR3 loop is CGLPGTNTQYF. The CDR3 nucleotides are TGCGGACTTCCTGGAACCAATACGCAGTATTTT.

With regard to this clone: This sample also contains other DNA sequences that code for the same CDR3. V gene TRBV11-3 combines with J gene TRBJ2-7; perhaps TRBD1 as D (5 bases). V shed 9 bases and J shed 1 base, with 7 bases lying between them. The CDR3 contains 11 residues. The germline CDR1 and CDR2 sequences are SGHNT and YENEEA. CDR3 coding DNA: TGTGCCAGGACAGAGTCCTACGAGCAGTACTTC. As protein: CARTESYEQYF.

CDR3: CASSNGGNNSPLHF. CDR3 sequence (DNA): TGTGCCAGCAGCAATGGGGGAAATAATTCACCCCTCCACTTT. The chain has TRBV2 and TRBJ1-6, with D possibly matching TRBD1 (5 bases). There are 14 residues in the CDR3. Per the germline V gene, CDR1 is SNHLY and CDR2 is FYNNEI. The V and J ends lost 6 bases and 5 bases respectively, with 11 bases between them.

The chain recombines TRBV19 with TRBJ1-5; D is perhaps TRBD1 (5 bases). Germline-derived CDR1 and CDR2 are LNHDA and SQIVND (reference sequence). The CDR3 has 14 amino acids. Deletions cut 6 bases from V and 2 bases from J, with 11 bases between. The CDR3 sequence is CASRETVGNQPQHF. CDR3 bases: TGTGCCAGTAGAGAGACAGTCGGCAATCAGCCCCAGCATTTT.

V is TRBV27 and J is TRBJ2-2, with no clear D. The CDR3 has 14 residues. CDR1 MNHEY and CDR2 SMNVEV come from the germline V gene (reference sequence). The V and J ends lost 3 bases and 5 bases respectively, with 10 bases between them. Here the CDR3 DNA reads TGTGCCAGCAGTTTTAGGCCAGAAACCGGGGAGCTGTTTTTT. Translating gives CASSFRPETGELFF.

Details on this clone: This is likely a read error, given that the CDR3 carries no conserved phenylalanine or tryptophan at its end. Because the CDR3's place on the DNA is in doubt, the DNA is left out and the CDR3 is given as listed by TCRdb. The chain combines TRBV5-1 with TRBJ2-3; no DNA check was done on the table's D call, TRBD2. Germline V lookup: CDR1 SGHRS, CDR2 YFSETQ. Both ends counted, the CDR3 spans 11 residues. CDR3 protein: CASSSPMREYH.

V usage is TRBV7-6 and J usage is TRBJ2-7, with 14 nucleotides matching TRBD2. V trimming: 4 bases; J trimming: 5 bases; junction bases outside the gene matches: 7. The CDR3 has 16 residues. The germline CDR1 and CDR2 sequences are SGHVS and FNYEAQ. CDR3 DNA sequence: TGTGCCAGCAGCTCTGGACTAGCGGGAGGCCCCCACGAGCAGTACTTC. It encodes CASSSGLAGGPHEQYF.

The rearrangement uses TRBV6-1 and TRBJ2-1; 10 bases match TRBD2. V shed 1 base, J shed 0 bases, and the junction held 6 bases outside the gene matches. Germline loops: CDR1 MNHNS, CDR2 SASEGT. The CDR3 consists of 18 residues. The chain's CDR3 is CASSEEKRTSGSYNEQFF. The CDR3 bases are TGTGCCAGCAGTGAAGAAAAACGGACTAGCGGCTCCTACAATGAGCAGTTCTTC.

The rearrangement links TRBV9 to TRBJ2-5; unclear D gene. The germline V and J ends were trimmed by 4 bases and 4 bases, with 5 bases remaining between them. CDR3 length equals 11 residues. CDR1 is SGDLS and CDR2 is YYNGEE in the germline V gene. The DNA of the CDR3 is TGTGCCAGCAGCCTGGGAGAGACCCAGTACTTC. Residues: CASSLGETQYF.

The rearrangement links TRBV6-5 to TRBJ2-7, with D perhaps matching TRBD1 (6 bases). This CDR3 contains 13 residues. Trimming took off 5 bases at V and 5 bases at J, with 13 bases between the two ends. CDR1 is MNHEY, CDR2 SVGAGI, per germline. This CDR3 reads CASSLTGNHEQYF. In DNA, the CDR3 is TGTGCCAGCAGTCTAACAGGGAACCACGAGCAGTACTTC.

This chain links TRBV7-6 with TRBJ2-1; possible D gene TRBD2, 7 bases. The CDR3 is made up of 14 amino acids. Trimming left V 2 bases short and J 9 bases short, with 14 bases between. Germline CDR1 and CDR2: SGHVS and FNYEAQ. The CDR3 sequence: CASSLLREGGEQFF. DNA for the CDR3: TGTGCCAGCAGCTTATTGAGGGAGGGGGGTGAGCAGTTCTTC.

To note about this clone: An end of the junction does not agree with germline; a read error may underlie this. The chain carries TRBV29-1 and TRBJ2-5; TRBD2 is a possible D gene (6 bases). Germline-derived CDR1 and CDR2 are SQVTM and ANQGSEA. The CDR3 consists of 15 residues. The chain's CDR3 is CSVEGVAGIGETQYF. CDR3 DNA: TGCAGCGTAGAAGGGGTTGCGGGAATAGGGGAGACCCAGTACTTC.

Remarks on this clone: At one boundary the junction diverges from the germline segment, which might be a read error. The chain has TRBV6-5 and TRBJ1-2; tentatively, D is TRBD1 (5 bases). The CDR3 runs 13 residues. Germline-derived CDR1 and CDR2 are MNHEY and SVGAGI. CDR3 loop: CAISLRGGYGYTF. As DNA, the CDR3 is TGTGCCATCAGTCTGCGGGGGGGCTATGGCTACACCTTC.

V gene TRBV9 combines with J gene TRBJ1-2; D is undetermined. Germline loops: CDR1 SGDLS, CDR2 YYNGEE. This CDR3 has 15 amino acids. V gave up 4 bases and J gave up 5 bases, with 18 bases separating them. The chain's CDR3 is CASSPHQDPSYGYTF. In DNA, the CDR3 is TGTGCCAGCAGCCCACACCAGGACCCATCATATGGCTACACCTTC.

This sequence joins TRBV2 and TRBJ1-6; a possible D gene is TRBD1 (5 bases). The CDR3 is 15 amino acids. The V end was cut by 4 bases, the J end by 7 bases, with 14 bases between. Germline values: CDR1 SNHLY, CDR2 FYNNEI. The CDR3 sequence is CASSAFPTGNSPLHF. DNA of the CDR3: TGTGCCAGCAGTGCCTTCCCCACAGGAAATTCACCCCTCCACTTT.

The rearrangement joins TRBV15 to TRBJ2-3; D might be TRBD2 (6 bases). CDR1 and CDR2 from the germline V gene are LNHNV and YYDKDF (reference sequence). With 0 bases removed from V and 6 bases from J, the gap between germline ends came to 16 bases. The CDR3 has 16 residues. DNA for the CDR3: TGTGCCACCAGCAGAGATCGGGGGACTCCCCCCGATACGCAGTATTTT. Its protein is CATSRDRGTPPDTQYF.

This clone occurred once. This chain uses TRBV27 with TRBJ2-7; TRBD2 might be the D (6 bases). Germline V gene sequence: CDR1 MNHEY, CDR2 SMNVEV (reference sequence). With 10 bases removed from V and 2 bases from J, the gap between germline ends came to 18 bases. The CDR3 is made up of 14 amino acids. The chain's CDR3 is CATHSNGGAYEQYF. The CDR3 DNA follows: TGTGCCACCCACTCCAACGGCGGGGCCTACGAGCAGTACTTC.

In this sample, this clone turned up once. V and J are TRBV10-3 and TRBJ1-1; TRBD1 is a possible D gene (6 bases). Germline-derived CDR1 and CDR2 are ENHRY and SYGVKD. The CDR3 spans 15 residues. Trimming removed 5 bases at V and 0 bases at J, with 13 bases between. The CDR3 reads CAISREDSLNTEAFF. Here the CDR3 DNA reads TGTGCCATCAGTCGAGAGGACAGCTTGAACACTGAAGCTTTCTTT.